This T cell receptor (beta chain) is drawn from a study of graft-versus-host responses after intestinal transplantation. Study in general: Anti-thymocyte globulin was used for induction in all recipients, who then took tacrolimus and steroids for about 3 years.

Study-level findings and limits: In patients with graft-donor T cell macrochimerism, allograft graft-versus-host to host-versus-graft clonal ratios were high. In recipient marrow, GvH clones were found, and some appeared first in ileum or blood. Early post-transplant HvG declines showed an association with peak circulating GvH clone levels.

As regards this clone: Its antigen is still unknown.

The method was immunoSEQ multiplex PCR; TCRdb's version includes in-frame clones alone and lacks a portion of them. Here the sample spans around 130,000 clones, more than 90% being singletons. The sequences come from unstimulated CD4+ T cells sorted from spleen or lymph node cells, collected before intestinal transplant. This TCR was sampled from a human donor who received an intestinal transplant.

The CDR3 sequence is CASSLGGAGANVLTF. CDR3 DNA: TGTGCCAGCAGCTTAGGGGGGGCTGGGGCCAACGTCCTGACTTTC. The chain recombines TRBV7-9 with TRBJ2-6, with a weak D call TRBD2 (6 bases). The germline V gene encodes CDR1 SEHNR and CDR2 FQNEAQ (reference sequence). Trimming stripped 1 base from V and 2 bases from J, with 6 bases between. The CDR3 consists of 15 residues.